This T cell receptor (delta chain) appears in the sequencing data of a study of gamma delta lymphoproliferative disorders and STAT genes. As for the study in general: At least 50 ng of genomic DNA went into each LymphoTrack Dx TCRG Assay library. Delta-chain libraries followed the EuroClonality-NGS standard operating procedure.

This CDR3 is built from 15 residues. The germline gives CDR1 GEAIGNYY, CDR2 EKD. As to this clone: The antigen remains undetermined. A single base is all that separates this from a far larger clone, so a read error is likely. The same CDR3 can be traced to other DNA sequences in this sample.

Whole-study results and caveats: Control T cells likely spanned varied maturation stages, whereas leukemic cells were skewed toward terminal effectors. Nearly all major patient gamma and delta clonotypes were public; only a couple of gamma clonotypes were disease-private.

TCRdb re-called the multiplex PCR reads through CATT. Here the sample spans about 1,200 delta-chain clones, 2.4% being singletons. Sequencing used genomic DNA taken from PBMCs of patients and controls. The rearrangement links TRDV2 to TRDJ1; D is perhaps TRDD3 (5 bases). Source material: blood. The source is a human donor in good health. CDR3 residues: CACDTAGPHTDKLIF. DNA for the CDR3: TGTGCCTGTGACACCGCTGGGCCTCACACCGATAAGCTCATCTTT.